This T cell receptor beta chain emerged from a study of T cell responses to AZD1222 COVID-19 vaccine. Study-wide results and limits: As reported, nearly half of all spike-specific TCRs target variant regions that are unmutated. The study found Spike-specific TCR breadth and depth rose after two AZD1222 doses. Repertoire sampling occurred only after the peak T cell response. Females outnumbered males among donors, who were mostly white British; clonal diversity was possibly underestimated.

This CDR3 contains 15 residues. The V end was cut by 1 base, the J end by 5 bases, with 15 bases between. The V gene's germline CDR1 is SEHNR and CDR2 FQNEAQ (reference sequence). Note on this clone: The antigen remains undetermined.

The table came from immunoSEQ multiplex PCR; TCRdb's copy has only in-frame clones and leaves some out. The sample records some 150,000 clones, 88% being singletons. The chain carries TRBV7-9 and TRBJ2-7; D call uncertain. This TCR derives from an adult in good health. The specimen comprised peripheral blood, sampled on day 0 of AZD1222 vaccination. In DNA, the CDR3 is TGTGCCAGCAGCTTAGAGGCAGCTTTACAACACGAGCAGTACTTC. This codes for CASSLEAALQHEQYF.